This TCR beta chain derives from a study of blood T cell repertoires in COVID-19. Study-level background: The United States, Italy and Spain supplied acute and convalescent COVID-19 samples. T cells, B-cell-depleted T cells, or PBMCs provided the cDNA or gDNA that served as material.

CDR1 and CDR2 (germline): SQVTM, ANQGSEA. The CDR3 covers 14 residues. After removal of 5 bases from V and 5 bases from J, the junction contained 11 bases not matched to a gene. Methods used by the authors: From reference gene primer amplification, estimates of nucleated cell counts were derived. Repertoires were generated with immunoSEQ multiplex PCR, while TCRdb's copy carries only in-frame clones and drops some. V, J and clone size are taken as reported in that table, and D and trimming were inferred from the DNA itself. Here the sample spans 100,000 to 150,000 clones, over 75% being singletons. The TCR sequence derives from a woman of 80 years or more with acute or convalescent COVID-19. Sequenced sample: peripheral blood. The rearrangement uses TRBV29-1 and TRBJ1-1, with 7 bases fitting TRBD1. The CDR3 nucleotides read TGCAGCGTTTTAGGGGGCAGAAGTGTGACTGAAGCTTTCTTT. Amino acids: CSVLGGRSVTEAFF. The full variable domain, in which reference TRBV29-1 and TRBJ1-1 provide the parts outside the CDR3, is SAVISQKPSRDICQRGTSLTIQCQVDSQVTMMFWYRQQPGQSLTLIATANQGSEATYESGFVIDKFPISRPNLTFSTLTVSNMSPEDSSIYLCSVLGGRSVTEAFFGQGTRLTVV.